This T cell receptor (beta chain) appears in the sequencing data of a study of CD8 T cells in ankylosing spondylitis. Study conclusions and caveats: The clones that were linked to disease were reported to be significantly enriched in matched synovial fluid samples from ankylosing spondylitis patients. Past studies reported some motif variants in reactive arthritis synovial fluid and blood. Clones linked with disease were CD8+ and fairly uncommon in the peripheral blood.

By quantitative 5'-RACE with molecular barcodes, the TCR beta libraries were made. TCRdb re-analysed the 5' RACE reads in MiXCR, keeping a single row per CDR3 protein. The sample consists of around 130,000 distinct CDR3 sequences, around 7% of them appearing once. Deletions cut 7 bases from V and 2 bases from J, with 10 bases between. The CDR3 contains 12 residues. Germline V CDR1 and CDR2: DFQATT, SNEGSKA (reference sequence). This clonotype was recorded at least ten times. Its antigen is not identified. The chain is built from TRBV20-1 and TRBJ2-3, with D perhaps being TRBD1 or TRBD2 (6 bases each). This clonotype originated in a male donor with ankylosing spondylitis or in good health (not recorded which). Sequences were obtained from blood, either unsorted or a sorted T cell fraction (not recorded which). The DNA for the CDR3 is TGCAGTGGTGGGGGGCACACAGATACGCAGTATTTT. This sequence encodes CSGGGHTDTQYF.